Listed below are T cell receptor beta chains from one sample, sequenced in a study of T cell changes during pregnancy in multiple sclerosis. The repertoire was sequenced with immunoSEQ multiplex PCR; TCRdb's copy has only in-frame clones and lacks some. The data show some 70,000 clones, with 92% seen just once and about 1.5% held by the top ten. Sequences were derived from peripheral blood, sampled in the second trimester of pregnancy. The receptors were gathered from a female donor in good health, enrolled as a control in a pregnancy study. The conserved cysteine and the conserved F or W are not part of the CDR3 here. Clone size, where shown, is once, few, many, or a class for clones that have expanded.

NA | TRBJ1-5 | TRBV6-5 | ASRPDRGANQPQH
NA | TRBJ1-2 | TRBV11-2 | ASSALTGANYGYT
NA | TRBJ2-3 | TRBV9 | ASSVGLFTDTQY
NA | TRBJ2-2 | TRBV7-9 | ASILPDRAYGSGELF
NA | TRBJ2-7 | TRBV9 | ASSVDAGGLYEQY
NA | TRBJ2-3 | TRBV10-3 | ATLPRERSTDTQY
few | TRBJ2-3 | TRBV5-1 | ASKTTGGGDTQY
NA | TRBJ1-1 | TRBV7-2 | ASSSLGARNTEAF
NA | TRBJ2-7 | TRBV5-1 | ATALRQGGSGEQY
NA | TRBJ2-1 | TRBV7-6 | ASRLTSGVDNEQF
NA | TRBJ1-1 | TRBV7-9 | ASSSSGVRTEAF
NA | TRBJ2-7 | TRBV6-5 | ASSYSPQGNEQY
NA | TRBJ1-1 | TRBV20-1 | SVPRGGAF
NA | TRBJ1-3 | TRBV27 | ASSLSRSGNTIY